A selection of T cell receptor beta chains follows, all from one sample in a study of human T cells and chemical hapten exposure. Via MiXCR, TCRdb re-called the RACE reads, giving one row per CDR3 protein. The sample carries about 57,000 distinct CDR3 sequences, 9.3% recorded once. This specimen consisted of whole blood, obtained in connection with sensitization to the hapten diphenylcyclopropenone (DPC). The receptors come from a middle-aged woman with alopecia areata. Some clones in this sample may be carry-over from other donors' samples. CDR3s include the opening cysteine and the closing phenylalanine or tryptophan. Each record gives: V gene, D gene, clone size, J gene, CDR3 DNA, CDR3 protein. A D gene is named only where the DNA matches it firmly. Clone size, where shown, is once, few, many, or a class for clones that have expanded.

v_gene: TRBV4-3; d_gene: TRBD1; abundance: many; j_gene: TRBJ1-2; CDR3nt: TGCGCCAGCAGCCAAGAGCTACAGGGGGCGTTTGGCTACACCTTC; CDR3aa: CASSQELQGAFGYTF
v_gene: TRBV4-3; d_gene: TRBD1; abundance: -; j_gene: TRBJ2-7; CDR3nt: TGCGCCAGCAGCCGCTCCGGGACAGGGGGTTCCTACGAGCAGTACTTC; CDR3aa: CASSRSGTGGSYEQYF
v_gene: TRBV27; d_gene: TRBD1; abundance: few; j_gene: TRBJ1-6; CDR3nt: TGTGCCAGCAGTCCCGGGACAGGGGGACGATATAATTCACCCCTCCACTTT; CDR3aa: CASSPGTGGRYNSPLHF
v_gene: TRBV29-1; d_gene: -; abundance: many; j_gene: TRBJ1-1; CDR3nt: TGCAGCGTTGGTCCCCAGGCAATGAACACTGAAGCTTTCTTT; CDR3aa: CSVGPQAMNTEAFF
v_gene: TRBV19; d_gene: TRBD2; abundance: few; j_gene: TRBJ2-1; CDR3nt: TGTGCCAGTAGTCCGGGACTAGCGTACAATGAGCAGTTCTTC; CDR3aa: CASSPGLAYNEQFF
v_gene: TRBV29-1; d_gene: TRBD1; abundance: many; j_gene: TRBJ1-2; CDR3nt: TGCAGCGTTGGGACAGGATCTTCCAATGGCTACACCTTC; CDR3aa: CSVGTGSSNGYTF
v_gene: TRBV6-6; d_gene: TRBD1; abundance: -; j_gene: TRBJ1-2; CDR3nt: TGTGCCAGCAGTTACTTGCAGGGGGATAACTATGGCTACACCTTC; CDR3aa: CASSYLQGDNYGYTF
v_gene: TRBV2; d_gene: -; abundance: many; j_gene: TRBJ1-2; CDR3nt: TGTGCCAGCAGGGGGGGTTATGGCTACACCTTC; CDR3aa: CASRGGYGYTF
v_gene: TRBV7-7; d_gene: TRBD2; abundance: many; j_gene: TRBJ2-7; CDR3nt: TGTGCCAGCAGCTTGGGCGGGGGCTACGAGCAGTACTTC; CDR3aa: CASSLGGGYEQYF
v_gene: TRBV12-3/TRBV12-4; d_gene: -; abundance: many; j_gene: TRBJ2-3; CDR3nt: TGTGCCAGCAGTTTTTCAGGGTTGAGCACAGATACGCAGTATTTT; CDR3aa: CASSFSGLSTDTQYF
v_gene: TRBV6-2/TRBV6-3; d_gene: TRBD1; abundance: many; j_gene: TRBJ1-5; CDR3nt: TGTGCCAGCAGTTATGTTTGGGACAGGGGTGACAATCAGCCCCAGCATTTT; CDR3aa: CASSYVWDRGDNQPQHF
v_gene: TRBV9; d_gene: -; abundance: few; j_gene: TRBJ2-3; CDR3nt: TGTGCCAGCAGCGCTCCCCTTGTGGTCCGAGCCCCAGATACGCAGTATTTT; CDR3aa: CASSAPLVVRAPDTQYF
v_gene: TRBV11-3; d_gene: -; abundance: many; j_gene: TRBJ2-2; CDR3nt: TGTGCCAGCAGCTTAGATCAAGGAGGGCACACCGGGGAGCTGTTTTTT; CDR3aa: CASSLDQGGHTGELFF
v_gene: TRBV2; d_gene: -; abundance: many; j_gene: TRBJ1-6; CDR3nt: TGTGCCAGCAAGGCCAGTTATAATTCACCCCTCCACTTT; CDR3aa: CASKASYNSPLHF
v_gene: TRBV6-6; d_gene: TRBD2; abundance: many; j_gene: TRBJ2-1; CDR3nt: TGTGCCAGCAGACTTCGCGGGGGCTACAATGAGCAGTTCTTC; CDR3aa: CASRLRGGYNEQFF
v_gene: TRBV29-1; d_gene: TRBD2; abundance: many; j_gene: TRBJ2-2; CDR3nt: TGCAGCGTTGCTGGACTAGCGAGGGCCGGGGAGCTGTTTTTT; CDR3aa: CSVAGLARAGELFF
v_gene: TRBV19; d_gene: TRBD1; abundance: -; j_gene: TRBJ2-7; CDR3nt: TGTGCCAGTAGTATAGACCTCAACAGGGGTGCCTACGAGCAGTACTTC; CDR3aa: CASSIDLNRGAYEQYF
v_gene: TRBV5-1; d_gene: -; abundance: -; j_gene: TRBJ2-7; CDR3nt: TGCGCCAGCAGCTTGGCAGCCTCCTACGGGCAGTACTTC; CDR3aa: CASSLAASYGQYF
v_gene: TRBV25-1; d_gene: -; abundance: few; j_gene: TRBJ1-2; CDR3nt: TGTGCCAGCAGTGAAGTTTGGTCTGGGGGCGGCTACACCTTC; CDR3aa: CASSEVWSGGGYTF
v_gene: TRBV7-9; d_gene: -; abundance: -; j_gene: TRBJ1-4; CDR3nt: TGTGCCAGCAGCTTGACAGGACCTACTGAAAAACTGTTTTTT; CDR3aa: CASSLTGPTEKLFF
v_gene: TRBV12-3/TRBV12-4; d_gene: -; abundance: many; j_gene: TRBJ2-2; CDR3nt: TGTGCCAGCAGTAACACCGGGGAGCTGTTTTTT; CDR3aa: CASSNTGELFF
v_gene: TRBV6-1; d_gene: -; abundance: -; j_gene: TRBJ1-5; CDR3nt: TGTGCCAGCAGCGTCTCGGAGCCCCAGCATTTT; CDR3aa: CASSVSEPQHF
v_gene: TRBV30; d_gene: -; abundance: -; j_gene: TRBJ2-3; CDR3nt: TGTGCCTGGAGTGTACTGGGCACAGATACGCAGTATTTT; CDR3aa: CAWSVLGTDTQYF
v_gene: TRBV4-2; d_gene: -; abundance: -; j_gene: TRBJ2-3; CDR3nt: TGTGCCAGCAGCCTAAGAAAAGCTTTTGATACGCAGTATTTT; CDR3aa: CASSLRKAFDTQYF
v_gene: TRBV7-7; d_gene: TRBD2; abundance: many; j_gene: TRBJ2-3; CDR3nt: TGTGCCAGCAGCCCTGATAGCGGGGGTTTCAACACAGATACGCAGTATTTT; CDR3aa: CASSPDSGGFNTDTQYF
v_gene: TRBV20-1; d_gene: -; abundance: -; j_gene: TRBJ2-1; CDR3nt: TGCAGTGCTGGTAGCATAGTGCAGTTCTTC; CDR3aa: CSAGSIVQFF
v_gene: TRBV7-2; d_gene: -; abundance: many; j_gene: TRBJ1-3; CDR3nt: TGTGCCAGCAGCACCCGGACCGTCTCTGGAAACACCATATATTTT; CDR3aa: CASSTRTVSGNTIYF
v_gene: TRBV6-5; d_gene: TRBD1; abundance: -; j_gene: TRBJ2-7; CDR3nt: TGTGCCAGCAGTACAGGGGCATCCTACGAGCAGTACTTC; CDR3aa: CASSTGASYEQYF
v_gene: TRBV12-3/TRBV12-4; d_gene: -; abundance: many; j_gene: TRBJ1-2; CDR3nt: TGTGCCAGCAGTTTAGCGTATAAAGGCTACACCTTC; CDR3aa: CASSLAYKGYTF
v_gene: TRBV20-1; d_gene: -; abundance: many; j_gene: TRBJ1-5; CDR3nt: TGCAGTGTGGTTACTTATAGCAATCAGCCCCAGCATTTT; CDR3aa: CSVVTYSNQPQHF
v_gene: TRBV28; d_gene: TRBD1; abundance: -; j_gene: TRBJ1-5; CDR3nt: TGTGCCAGCAGCCACCCGACAGGGAAGGGACAGCCCCAGCATTTT; CDR3aa: CASSHPTGKGQPQHF
v_gene: TRBV12-3/TRBV12-4; d_gene: -; abundance: many; j_gene: TRBJ2-1; CDR3nt: TGTGCCAGCAGTTTTCGATACAATGAGCAGTTCTTC; CDR3aa: CASSFRYNEQFF
v_gene: TRBV7-9; d_gene: TRBD1; abundance: -; j_gene: TRBJ1-6; CDR3nt: TGTGCCAGCAGCTCAAGACAGGGGATCAATTCACCCCTCCACTTT; CDR3aa: CASSSRQGINSPLHF
v_gene: TRBV4-2; d_gene: TRBD1; abundance: -; j_gene: TRBJ1-2; CDR3nt: TGTGCCAGCAGCCAAGAGACAGGGGGCTACTATGGCTACACCTTC; CDR3aa: CASSQETGGYYGYTF
v_gene: TRBV12-5; d_gene: TRBD1; abundance: many; j_gene: TRBJ1-3; CDR3nt: TGTGCTAGTGGTTTGGTAACAGGGGCCACAGGAAACACCATATATTTT; CDR3aa: CASGLVTGATGNTIYF
v_gene: TRBV4-1; d_gene: -; abundance: many; j_gene: TRBJ2-1; CDR3nt: TGCGCCAGCAGCCAAGGGGGCAGCTCGGCCGATGAGCAGTTCTTC; CDR3aa: CASSQGGSSADEQFF
v_gene: TRBV2; d_gene: TRBD1; abundance: many; j_gene: TRBJ1-5; CDR3nt: TGTGCCAGCAGATCCGGGACAGAAGACTATCAGCCCCAGCATTTT; CDR3aa: CASRSGTEDYQPQHF
v_gene: TRBV5-1; d_gene: TRBD2; abundance: many; j_gene: TRBJ2-3; CDR3nt: TGCGCCAGCAGCTTGGCTGCTAGCGGGGACATAGATACGCAGTATTTT; CDR3aa: CASSLAASGDIDTQYF
v_gene: TRBV7-9; d_gene: -; abundance: -; j_gene: TRBJ1-5; CDR3nt: TGTGCCAGCAGCTTCGAGGGACAGCCCCAGCATTTT; CDR3aa: CASSFEGQPQHF
v_gene: TRBV6-1; d_gene: TRBD1; abundance: few; j_gene: TRBJ2-7; CDR3nt: TGTGCCAGCAGTGAAGGAACCGGGACAGGGGAAATAAAGTACTTC; CDR3aa: CASSEGTGTGEIKYF
v_gene: TRBV6-1; d_gene: -; abundance: many; j_gene: TRBJ2-7; CDR3nt: TGTGCCAGCAGTGACAGAGCGGAGGCCTACGAGCAGTACTTC; CDR3aa: CASSDRAEAYEQYF
v_gene: TRBV4-1; d_gene: -; abundance: -; j_gene: TRBJ2-3; CDR3nt: TGCGCCAGCAGCCAAGGACGGGGCCGCGGGGGCACAGATACGCAGTATTTT; CDR3aa: CASSQGRGRGGTDTQYF
v_gene: TRBV7-6; d_gene: -; abundance: -; j_gene: TRBJ2-2; CDR3nt: TGTGCCAGCAGCCCCACTGTGCGGGGATACACCGGGGAGCTGTTTTTT; CDR3aa: CASSPTVRGYTGELFF
v_gene: TRBV4-1; d_gene: -; abundance: -; j_gene: TRBJ1-1; CDR3nt: TGCGCCAGCAGCCAAGACCCCAACGGGGGCACTGAAGCTTTCTTT; CDR3aa: CASSQDPNGGTEAFF
v_gene: TRBV24-1; d_gene: -; abundance: many; j_gene: TRBJ1-2; CDR3nt: TGTGCCACCAGTGATCGTAGGGGAAACGGCTACACCTTC; CDR3aa: CATSDRRGNGYTF
v_gene: TRBV28; d_gene: TRBD1; abundance: -; j_gene: TRBJ2-7; CDR3nt: TGTGCCAGCAGTTTACTCGACAGGGTATCAGGCGAGCAGTACTTC; CDR3aa: CASSLLDRVSGEQYF
v_gene: TRBV11-2; d_gene: -; abundance: many; j_gene: TRBJ2-2; CDR3nt: TGTGCCAGCAGCTTAACGAACACCGGGGAGCTGTTTTTT; CDR3aa: CASSLTNTGELFF
v_gene: TRBV2; d_gene: -; abundance: many; j_gene: TRBJ2-7; CDR3nt: TGTGCCAGCTGTTGGCGGGCCTCCTACGAGCAGTACTTC; CDR3aa: CASCWRASYEQYF
v_gene: TRBV11-2; d_gene: -; abundance: many; j_gene: TRBJ2-7; CDR3nt: TGTGCCAGCAGCTACCGGGACATCCGAAGCGAGCAGTACTTC; CDR3aa: CASSYRDIRSEQYF
v_gene: TRBV28; d_gene: -; abundance: many; j_gene: TRBJ1-4; CDR3nt: TGTGCCAGCAGCCCGCCGGGGGAGAATGAAAAACTGTTTTTT; CDR3aa: CASSPPGENEKLFF
v_gene: TRBV6-1; d_gene: -; abundance: -; j_gene: TRBJ2-3; CDR3nt: TGTGCCAGCAGTAGGAGGACCTCGGATACGCAGTATTTT; CDR3aa: CASSRRTSDTQYF
v_gene: TRBV6-4; d_gene: -; abundance: many; j_gene: TRBJ1-1; CDR3nt: TGTGCCAGCAGTGACCGGCAGGGAACTGAAGCTTTCTTT; CDR3aa: CASSDRQGTEAFF
v_gene: TRBV7-8; d_gene: -; abundance: many; j_gene: TRBJ1-3; CDR3nt: TGTGCCAGCAGCTTAATCAGAGCATCTGGAAACACCATATATTTT; CDR3aa: CASSLIRASGNTIYF
v_gene: TRBV6-7; d_gene: -; abundance: many; j_gene: TRBJ1-5; CDR3nt: TGTGCCACCCTCAGGGTAGGGTTTAGCAATCAGCCCCAGCATTTT; CDR3aa: CATLRVGFSNQPQHF
v_gene: TRBV3-1; d_gene: -; abundance: many; j_gene: TRBJ1-3; CDR3nt: TGTGCCAGCAGCCAGGGGGCTCTTGGAAACACCATATATTTT; CDR3aa: CASSQGALGNTIYF
v_gene: TRBV10-2; d_gene: -; abundance: many; j_gene: TRBJ1-1; CDR3nt: TGCGCCAGCAGTGAGTCGGCGGGCACTGAAGCTTTCTTT; CDR3aa: CASSESAGTEAFF
v_gene: TRBV4-1; d_gene: -; abundance: few; j_gene: TRBJ1-1; CDR3nt: TGCGCCAGCAGCCAACCGGGCAGGAACACTGAAGCTTTCTTT; CDR3aa: CASSQPGRNTEAFF
v_gene: TRBV7-9; d_gene: TRBD2; abundance: many; j_gene: TRBJ2-1; CDR3nt: TGTGCCAGCAGCGTTTCTAGCGGGGGGACCTACAATGAGCAGTTCTTC; CDR3aa: CASSVSSGGTYNEQFF
v_gene: TRBV29-1; d_gene: -; abundance: -; j_gene: TRBJ1-1; CDR3nt: TGCAGCGTTGCAGATAGTGAAGCTTTCTTT; CDR3aa: CSVADSEAFF